This T cell receptor (beta chain) was sequenced for a study of blood T cell repertoires in COVID-19. Allocation to cohorts depended on clinical history reported by the participants. In the 2 weeks before study entry, exposed participants met a COVID-19 case, which was PCR-confirmed or clinician-diagnosed. Here immunoSEQ multiplex PCR was the method, and the copy in TCRdb shows in-frame clones only, minus some. The table records 230,000 or so clones, about 85% of them present only once. The receptor was derived from a woman in her fifties or sixties who had been exposed to COVID-19. Sample: PBMCs or T cells enriched from blood (not recorded which).

CDR3 bases: TGTGCCAGCAGCTTAAGGGGACTTTCAGGGGGGGCCAAAAACATTCAGTACTTC. Its protein is CASSLRGLSGGAKNIQYF. The chain recombines TRBV3-1 (or the pseudogene TRBV3-2) with TRBJ2-4; D perhaps matches TRBD1 (7 bases). Germline values: CDR1 LGHDT, CDR2 YNNKEL (reference sequence). V was pared by 5 bases and J by 1 base, with 21 bases between. This CDR3 contains 18 residues.